These 20 T cell receptor beta chains share one sample of origin, sequenced in a study of cytomegalovirus exposure and HLA in healthy donors. PCR was performed using 60 Vbeta and 13 Jbeta primers. Assay used: immunoSEQ multiplex PCR; TCRdb lists only in-frame clones, some missing. Of approximately 33,000 clones in the sample, more than 50% are singletons; the top ten hold less than 7%. Sequenced: PBMCs. These receptors were collected from a woman aged 40 to 49 in good health and CMV-seropositive.

The chain links TRBV6-4 to TRBJ2-3, with 9 positions matching TRBD2. Germline V gene lookup returns CDR1 MRHNA and CDR2 SNTAGT. The CDR3 sequence is 15 residues long. V was pared by 4 bases and J by 1 base, with 3 bases of the junction left unmatched. CDR3 nucleotides: TGTGCCAGCAGTGCCGCTAGCGGGGGCACAGATACGCAGTATTTT. This sequence encodes CASSAASGGTDTQYF.

This clone was observed a few times. The rearrangement uses TRBV6-1 and TRBJ1-5, with 9 bases lining up with TRBD1. Trimming cost V 7 bases and J 1 base; bases outside gene matches: 5. The CDR3 length is 15 residues. In germline, CDR1 is MNHNS, CDR2 SASEGT. The CDR3 sequence is CASKPGQGSNQPQHF. CDR3 DNA: TGTGCCAGCAAACCGGGACAGGGAAGCAATCAGCCCCAGCATTTT.

This clone has more than one count but fewer than ten. This sequence joins TRBV9 and TRBJ1-6, with D possibly TRBD1 on 6 matching bases. Germline CDR1 reads SGDLS; CDR2 reads YYNGEE. The CDR3 has 14 residues. Trimming cost V 4 bases and J 4 bases, with 9 bases left between them. CDR3 protein: CASSRQDYNSPLHF. CDR3 DNA: TGTGCCAGCAGCAGACAGGATTATAATTCACCCCTCCACTTT.

This clone is judged medium-sized. This rearrangement joins TRBV4-1 to TRBJ2-7; D not certain. Germline CDR1 MGHRA, CDR2 YSYEKL. V was shortened by 0 bases and J by 3 bases, with 12 bases between the two germline ends. The CDR3 length is 15 residues. CDR3 amino acids: CASSQDSHSGYEQYF. The CDR3 DNA is TGCGCCAGCAGCCAAGACTCCCACTCGGGCTACGAGCAGTACTTC.

The rearrangement links TRBV2 to TRBJ2-2, with 12 nucleotides matching TRBD2. The CDR3 is made up of 18 amino acids. Germline V gene lookup returns CDR1 SNHLY and CDR2 FYNNEI. The V gene end was trimmed by 1 base and the J gene end by 5 bases; junction bases not matched to a gene: 8. CDR3 nucleotide sequence: TGTGCCAGCAGTGAAGTAGCTAGCGGGGGGGCGATAACCGGGGAGCTGTTTTTT. It encodes CASSEVASGGAITGELFF. The full variable domain, its missing parts supplied by reference TRBV2 and TRBJ2-2, is EPEVTQTPSHQVTQMGQEVILRCVPISNHLYFYWYRQILGQKVEFLVSFYNNEISEKSEIFDDQFSVERPDGSNFTLKIRSTKLEDSAMYFCASSEVASGGAITGELFFGEGSRLTVL.

The rearrangement joins TRBV10-3 to TRBJ2-7; 9 bases are a match to TRBD2. CDR3 size: 13 residues. Trimming at V came to 10 bases and at J to 7 bases, leaving 11 bases not matched to a gene. Germline V CDR1 and CDR2: ENHRY, SYGVKD. CDR3 loop: CATQLSGGLEQYF. The CDR3 nucleotides are TGTGCCACCCAATTGAGCGGGGGGCTTGAGCAGTACTTC.

This clone rates as medium-sized. The genes are TRBV6-1 and TRBJ2-7; 8 bases are a match to TRBD2. The trim removed 6 bases at V and 1 base at J, leaving 8 bases unmatched. This CDR3 region has 15 residues. CDR1 is MNHNS, CDR2 SASEGT, per germline. CDR3 in DNA: TGTGCCAGCAGCCCCGCGGGGGGCACTTCCTACGAGCAGTACTTC. The encoded protein is CASSPAGGTSYEQYF.

The V call is TRBV5-1, the J call TRBJ2-3; D remains unclear. The V gene's germline CDR1 is SGHRS and CDR2 YFSETQ. The CDR3 runs 14 residues. V was trimmed by 5 bases and J by 0 bases, leaving 10 bases between them. The CDR3: CASRATPSTDTQYF. The DNA of the CDR3 is TGCGCCAGCAGGGCGACTCCTAGCACAGATACGCAGTATTTT. The variable domain in full, with the rest retrieved from reference TRBV5-1 and TRBJ2-3, is KAGVTQTPRYLIKTRGQQVTLSCSPISGHRSVSWYQQTPGQGLQFLFEYFSETQRNKGNFPGRFSGRQFSNSRSEMNVSTLELGDSALYLCASRATPSTDTQYFGPGTRLTVL.

The chain's CDR3 is CASSLKGARTEAFF. As DNA, the CDR3 is TGTGCCAGCAGTTTAAAGGGGGCTCGGACTGAAGCTTTCTTT. The chain uses TRBV27 and TRBJ1-1; 7 bases fit TRBD1. The junction had 5 bases not matched to a gene; V was cut back by 2 bases and J by 5 bases. Germline V lookup: CDR1 MNHEY, CDR2 SMNVEV (reference sequence). The CDR3 is made up of 14 amino acids.

This clone was observed a single time. This sequence joins TRBV5-4 and TRBJ2-5, with 13 bases identical to TRBD2. Trimming removed 4 bases from V and 5 bases from J; junction bases left unmatched: 5. The CDR3 totals 15 residues. The germline CDR1 and CDR2 sequences are SGHNT and YYREEE (reference sequence). The CDR3 loop reads CASSLTSGGLETQYF. The CDR3 region has the DNA TGTGCCAGCAGCCTGACTAGCGGGGGGTTGGAGACCCAGTACTTC.

Worth noting for this clone: An end of the junction differs from the germline gene, which may be a read error. This rearrangement joins TRBV18 to TRBJ2-7; 9 positions match TRBD1. The CDR3 runs 14 residues. Germline V gene data show CDR1 as KGHSH and CDR2 as LQKENI. The chain's CDR3 is CASPPTGGGHEQYF. Here the CDR3 DNA reads TGTGCCAGCCCACCGACAGGGGGTGGACACGAGCAGTACTTC.

The genes are TRBV6-6 and TRBJ2-7; maybe TRBD1 (6 bases). CDR1 and CDR2 (germline): MNHNY, SVGAGI (reference sequence). Deletions cut 6 bases from V and 2 bases from J, with 11 bases between. CDR3 length: 13 amino acids. The CDR3 protein is CASRKGDPYEQYF. CDR3 sequence (DNA): TGTGCCAGCAGAAAGGGGGACCCCTACGAGCAGTACTTC.

The chain has TRBV5-1 and TRBJ2-7; perhaps TRBD1 as D (5 bases). The germline gives CDR1 SGHRS, CDR2 YFSETQ. This CDR3 comprises 14 residues. V gave up 2 bases and J gave up 0 bases, with 9 bases separating them. As DNA, the CDR3 is TGCGCCAGCAGCTTAGGGGTCGCCTCCTACGAGCAGTACTTC. Encoded protein: CASSLGVASYEQYF.

V usage is TRBV5-1 and J usage is TRBJ2-3; 8 bases match TRBD1. There are 18 residues in the CDR3. V lost 3 bases, J lost 0 bases, and 12 bases stayed unmatched. Germline lookup yields CDR1 SGHRS and CDR2 YFSETQ. This CDR3 reads CASSYGQGTFSSTDTQYF. The CDR3 DNA sequence: TGCGCCAGCAGCTACGGACAGGGAACCTTCTCTAGCACAGATACGCAGTATTTT.

The J gene is TRBJ2-7, the V gene TRBV29-1, with D perhaps TRBD1 (6 bases). V gave up 7 bases and J gave up 4 bases, with 14 bases separating them. CDR1 and CDR2 from the germline V gene are SQVTM and ANQGSEA. The CDR3 has 12 residues. CDR3 nucleotide sequence: TGCAGCGCCCGGACAGAGACTTACGAGCAGTACTTC. Protein: CSARTETYEQYF.

V is TRBV7-9 and J is TRBJ2-7; the match to TRBD1 covers 8 bases. Per germline, CDR1 SEHNR and CDR2 FQNEAQ (reference sequence). The ends lost 3 bases at V and 7 bases at J; junction bases unmatched: 11. CDR3 length equals 15 residues. CDR3 bases: TGTGCCAGCAGCTTTTACGGGACAGGCTCGGGGGAGCAGTACTTC. Its protein is CASSFYGTGSGEQYF. Complete variable domain (other parts from reference TRBV7-9 and TRBJ2-7): DTGVSQNPRHKITKRGQNVTFRCDPISEHNRLYWYRQTLGQGPEFLTYFQNEAQLEKSRLLSDRFSAERPKGSFSTLEIQRTEQGDSAMYLCASSFYGTGSGEQYFGPGTRLTVT.

The chain employs TRBV11-1 and TRBJ2-7; 8 nucleotides agree with TRBD1. CDR1 is SGHAT and CDR2 is FQDESV in the germline V gene (reference sequence). The CDR3 is 15 amino acids. The junction had 3 bases not matched to a gene; V was cut back by 0 bases and J by 2 bases. CDR3 nucleotides: TGTGCCAGCAGCTTAGCGCAGGGGGCGACCTACGAGCAGTACTTC. This encodes CASSLAQGATYEQYF. The full variable domain, rest sourced from reference TRBV11-1 and TRBJ2-7, is EAEVAQSPRYKITEKSQAVAFWCDPISGHATLYWYRQILGQGPELLVQFQDESVVDDSQLPKDRFSAERLKGVDSTLKIQPAELGDSAMYLCASSLAQGATYEQYFGPGTRLTVT.

This chain connects TRBV7-9 to TRBJ2-1, with a possible D match to TRBD2 (6 bases). CDR3 length equals 13 residues. Trimming removed 4 bases at V and 5 bases at J, with 9 bases between. Germline V lookup: CDR1 SEHNR, CDR2 FQNEAQ (reference sequence). CDR3 DNA sequence: TGTGCCAGCAGCTCGGGACTTAACAATGAGCAGTTCTTC. Residues: CASSSGLNNEQFF.

This rearrangement joins TRBV4-1 to TRBJ2-7; no clear D gene. CDR3 length equals 16 residues. Trimming removed 0 bases at V and 0 bases at J, with 12 bases between. From germline, CDR1 is MGHRA and CDR2 YSYEKL. The chain's CDR3 is CASSQDDFLSSYEQYF. The DNA of the CDR3 is TGCGCCAGCAGCCAAGATGACTTTTTGAGCTCCTACGAGCAGTACTTC.

This clone was recorded a few times. The V call is TRBV5-4, the J call TRBJ2-7; TRBD2 is a possible D gene (6 bases). Germline V gene sequence: CDR1 SGHNT, CDR2 YYREEE (reference sequence). This CDR3 is 13 amino acids long. V gave up 0 bases and J gave up 4 bases, with 8 bases separating them. CDR3 nucleotides: TGTGCCAGCAGCTTGGCGGGGGAGTACGAGCAGTACTTC. It codes for CASSLAGEYEQYF.